One sample yielded the 2 T cell receptor beta chains listed below, sequenced in a study of cytomegalovirus exposure and HLA in healthy donors. The study ran its PCR with 60 Vbeta and 13 Jbeta primers. TCRdb keeps only in-frame clones here, not all; method: immunoSEQ multiplex PCR. The table records roughly 88,000 clones, approximately 80% of them present only once. Sequences were obtained from PBMCs. The receptor source for this set is a man younger than 40 in good health and CMV-seropositive.

This chain links TRBV18 with TRBJ2-1; TRBD2 matches 8 bases. The CDR3 runs 15 residues. Germline V gene sequence: CDR1 KGHSH, CDR2 LQKENI. Losses at the gene ends were 6 bases for V and 1 base for J; bases not matched to a gene: 5. The CDR3 sequence: CASSAGTSSYNEQFF. The CDR3 nucleotides read TGTGCCAGCTCGGCCGGGACTAGTTCCTACAATGAGCAGTTCTTC.

The rearrangement links TRBV5-1 to TRBJ1-1, with 7 bases aligning to TRBD1. Losses at the gene ends were 1 base for V and 0 bases for J; bases not matched to a gene: 3. CDR1 is SGHRS and CDR2 is YFSETQ in the germline V gene. The CDR3 is 15 residues long. CDR3 residues: CASSLRQGVNTEAFF. Written as DNA, the CDR3 is TGCGCCAGCAGCTTGAGACAGGGAGTGAACACTGAAGCTTTCTTT.